The present T cell receptor beta chain was sequenced within a study of blood T cell repertoires in COVID-19 (dated by TCRdb to about 2020). Broadly, across the study: Samples from collaborators originated in the United States, Italy and Spain and spanned both the acute and convalescent phases of COVID-19. Sample metadata almost always included a de-identified subject ID, COVID-19 status, age in years and sex. The prospective study material was composed of cDNA or gDNA derived from T cells, B-cell-depleted T cells, or PBMCs. Subjects who had been exposed to COVID-19, were actively infected with it, or had recovered from it provided the deeply sampled blood TCRbeta repertoires that made up the dataset. Where available, HLA class I and class II types were obtained from metadata supplied by the sample provider rather than from assay-based typing. The repertoires were released in a freely available public database intended as a resource for research on the immune response to SARS-CoV-2. The samples were drawn from the first 160 participants of the ongoing ImmuneRACE study and from some 1,300 subjects provided by 6 global collaborators. On the study overall, not on this receptor specifically: The amount of clinical and demographic metadata varied by source and participant and was provided uncurated.

The immunoSEQ Assay, a bias-controlled multiplex PCR, was used to amplify TCRbeta CDR3 regions from genomic DNA. In the source study's methods: The number of nucleated cells in each sample was estimated from the amplification of reference gene primers within the assay. To quantify the absolute abundance of each unique TCRbeta CDR3 rearrangement, sequence reads were collapsed and filtered. Productive Simpson clonality was computed per sample as the square root of Simpson's diversity index over productive rearrangements. TCRdb stores this immuneACCESS table with in-frame sequences only. Part of the clones is absent; in the studies checked, under half of the shortfall reflects unresolved V genes, and no reason is known for the rest. The DNA was the basis for D and trimming; V, J and clone size are from that table. In all, the sample holds about 81,000 clones, and less than 80% of those were seen once. Of the sample, 3.5% to 4.5% is held by the ten largest clones.

Trimming removed 2 bases from V and 4 bases from J, leaving 11 bases between the germline ends. CDR1 is given as SEHNR and CDR2 as FQNEAQ, both from the germline V gene (reference sequence). Including the terminal cysteine and phenylalanine, the CDR3 comprises 15 residues. Only the CDR3 DNA is retained, 45 bases long and in frame from the first base. Collaborating institutions collected whole blood in K2EDTA tubes following their own protocols. For TCRbeta analysis, collaborators shipped samples in one of three forms: frozen whole blood, isolated PBMCs, or DNA extracted from either of those sample types. As regards this clone: What antigen it recognizes has not been identified. Base-call qualities are not available, and no considerably larger clone is one nucleotide away.

The sequenced material came from peripheral blood. The chain employs TRBV7-9 and TRBJ2-2, and TRBD1 may be the D gene, going by 5 matching bases. The clonotype originates from a woman aged 45-65 years with acute or convalescent COVID-19. The CDR3 region: CASSLRSGPTGELFF. The DNA sequence is given as TGTGCCAGCAGCTTAAGGTCAGGGCCCACCGGGGAGCTGTTTTTT.